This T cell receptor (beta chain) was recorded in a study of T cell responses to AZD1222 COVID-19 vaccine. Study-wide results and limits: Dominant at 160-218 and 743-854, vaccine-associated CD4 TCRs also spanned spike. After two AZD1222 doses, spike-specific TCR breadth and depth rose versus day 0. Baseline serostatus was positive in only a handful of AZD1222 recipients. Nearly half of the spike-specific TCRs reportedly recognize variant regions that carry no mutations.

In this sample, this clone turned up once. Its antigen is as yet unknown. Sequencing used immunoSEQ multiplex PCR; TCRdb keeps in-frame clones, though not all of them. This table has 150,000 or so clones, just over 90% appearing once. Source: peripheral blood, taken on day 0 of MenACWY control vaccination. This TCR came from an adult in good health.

The CDR3 spells CASSPTGARSWNTEAFF. For the CDR3, the DNA is TGTGCCAGCAGCCCGACCGGGGCCAGGTCGTGGAACACTGAAGCTTTCTTT. V gene TRBV28 combines with J gene TRBJ1-1, with D perhaps TRBD1 (5 bases). CDR1 is MDHEN and CDR2 is SYDVKM in the germline V gene. V was shortened by 6 bases and J by 1 base, with 21 bases between the two germline ends. CDR3 length: 17 amino acids.